The 28 T cell receptor beta chains below were found in one sample sequenced in a study of blood T cells in healthy people across ages. A second about 7 to 12 cycle PCR used barcoded and J-beta primers. TCRdb reprocessed the 5' RACE reads via MiXCR and lists one record per CDR3 protein. The sample consists of around 800,000 distinct CDR3 sequences, about 53% of them appearing once. Sequenced material: blood. These receptors all come from an elderly man in good health.

V usage is TRBV7-2 and J usage is TRBJ2-3; D might be TRBD2 (6 bases). The germline CDR1 and CDR2 sequences are SGHTA and FQGNSA. Trimming took 1 base from V and 14 from J, leaving 16 bases between them. The CDR3 totals 13 residues. CDR3 region: CASSLDGRRDAYF. The DNA of the CDR3 is TGTGCCAGCAGCTTAGACGGGAGAAGAGACGCGTATTTT.

In this sample, this clonotype turned up a few times. The chain uses TRBV29-1 and TRBJ2-1, with D uncertain. The V and J ends lost 7 bases and 5 bases respectively, with 18 bases between them. Looked up from germline, CDR1 is SQVTM and CDR2 is ANQGSEA. This CDR3 is 14 amino acids long. The CDR3 reads CSAERSVPHNEQFF. DNA of the CDR3: TGCAGCGCCGAAAGGAGCGTTCCCCACAATGAGCAGTTCTTC.

V is TRBV6-5 and J is TRBJ2-4, with a tentative D call TRBD2 (5 bases). The DNA end is a closer match to TRBJ2-7, so the J assignment may be wrong. Looked up from germline, CDR1 is MNHEY and CDR2 is SVGAGI. The CDR3 is made up of 14 amino acids. For the CDR3, the DNA is TGTGCCAGCAGTTATAAGCGGCCCCCCTACGAGCAGTACTTC. Translation: CASSYKRPPYEQYF.

Only a few counts were recorded for this clonotype. V and J are TRBV12-3 or TRBV12-4 and TRBJ2-6, with D uncertain. Trimming removed 3 bases from V and 0 bases from J, with 9 bases in between. The CDR3 length is 16 residues. CDR3 loop: CASSFVVSSGANVLTF. The CDR3 DNA reads as TGTGCCAGCAGTTTCGTCGTGAGCTCTGGGGCCAACGTCCTGACTTTC.

The J gene is TRBJ2-5, the V gene TRBV29-1; 9 bases line up with TRBD1. CDR1 and CDR2 from the germline V gene are SQVTM and ANQGSEA. V was clipped by 4 bases and J by 5 bases; unmatched bases: 5. There are 13 residues in the CDR3. The CDR3 sequence is CSVAQGAGETQYF. CDR3 in DNA: TGCAGCGTTGCACAGGGGGCAGGGGAGACCCAGTACTTC.

The V call is TRBV28, the J call TRBJ1-4; D not certain. Germline V CDR1 and CDR2: MDHEN, SYDVKM. This CDR3 is built from 15 residues. The V gene lost 5 bases and the J gene lost 3 bases, with 13 bases spanning the gap. The DNA for the CDR3 is TGTGCCAGCAGTCGAATGAGCGGAGCTAATGAAAAACTGTTTTTT. It yields the protein CASSRMSGANEKLFF.

The chain employs TRBV20-1 and TRBJ1-5, with D maybe TRBD1 (6 bases). This CDR3 spans 13 amino acids. Germline V lookup: CDR1 DFQATT, CDR2 SNEGSKA (reference sequence). Trimming stripped 4 bases from V and 10 bases from J, with 17 bases between. CDR3 sequence: CSATTGSNYPQHF. DNA of the CDR3: TGCAGTGCTACGACAGGCAGTAATTATCCCCAGCATTTT.

The rearrangement uses TRBV6-6 and TRBJ2-3, with unresolved D. This CDR3 has 14 amino acids. V was cut by 7 bases and J by 3 bases, with 14 bases left in between. Germline CDR1 and CDR2: MNHNY and SVGAGI (reference sequence). CDR3 protein: CASTPFLGTDTQYF. CDR3 DNA sequence: TGTGCCAGCACCCCGTTTCTCGGGACAGATACGCAGTATTTT.

This clonotype was picked up a small number of times. The V and J genes are TRBV28 and TRBJ1-5, with D uncertain. Germline V lookup: CDR1 MDHEN, CDR2 SYDVKM. The CDR3 consists of 12 residues. The V end was cut by 6 bases, the J end by 3 bases, with 6 bases between. This CDR3 reads CASSLNNQPQHF. CDR3 nucleotide sequence: TGTGCCAGCAGCTTGAACAATCAGCCCCAGCATTTT.

In DNA, the CDR3 is TGTGCCAGCAGCCAAGGGCGGGAAAATCAGCCCCAGCATTTT. Its translation is CASSQGRENQPQHF. The chain recombines TRBV2 with TRBJ1-5; no clear D. CDR1 is SNHLY and CDR2 is FYNNEI in the germline V gene. The V and J ends lost 6 bases and 4 bases respectively, with 13 bases between them. The CDR3 length is 14 residues.

Only a few counts were recorded for this clonotype. The chain is built from TRBV7-9 and TRBJ2-4; 7 nucleotides line up with TRBD2. This CDR3 contains 11 residues. CDR1 is SEHNR and CDR2 is FQNEAQ in the germline V gene (reference sequence). Trimming cost V 3 bases and J 12 bases; bases outside gene matches: 2. The CDR3: CASSFGGDQYF. As DNA, the CDR3 is TGTGCCAGCAGCTTTGGGGGGGATCAGTACTTC.

The V gene is TRBV19, the J gene TRBJ1-5; D not certain. Germline values: CDR1 LNHDA, CDR2 SQIVND (reference sequence). Trimming removed 7 bases from V and 9 bases from J, with 19 bases in between. This CDR3 has 14 amino acids. The CDR3 is CASTPMGVGWPQHF. The DNA for the CDR3 is TGTGCCAGTACCCCAATGGGAGTGGGATGGCCCCAGCATTTT.

This clonotype was observed a few times. This chain links TRBV29-1 with TRBJ2-2; D not resolved. The CDR3 is 13 residues long. Trimming took off 4 bases at V and 4 bases at J, with 10 bases between the two ends. The germline gives CDR1 SQVTM, CDR2 ANQGSEA. DNA for the CDR3: TGCAGCGTTGCAGCTCAGCTCACCGGGGAGCTGTTTTTT. Translating it yields CSVAAQLTGELFF.

The chain has TRBV21-1 and TRBJ2-6; TRBD1 is the table's D call and was not checked against the DNA. TRBV21-1 is a pseudogene. The CDR3 covers 20 residues. CDR3 bases: TGTGCCAGCAGCAAAGAACCCATACAGGGGAAGATCTCTGGGGCCAACGTCCTGACTTTC. This codes for CASSKEPIQGKISGANVLTF.

The CDR3 here is CAISEYGTFTDTQYF. CDR3 DNA sequence: TGTGCCATCAGTGAGTACGGGACCTTCACAGATACGCAGTATTTT. This chain joins TRBV10-3 and TRBJ2-3; D could derive from TRBD1 or TRBD2 (5 bases each). V was clipped by 1 base and J by 2 bases, with 10 bases between them. The CDR3 covers 15 residues. Germline CDR1 and CDR2: ENHRY and SYGVKD.

This clonotype was detected only a few times. The V gene is TRBV24-1, the J gene TRBJ2-1, with TRBD1 as a possible D gene (6 bases). Germline V gene lookup returns CDR1 KGHDR and CDR2 SFDVKD. The CDR3 consists of 13 residues. V was trimmed by 3 bases and J by 4 bases, leaving 6 bases between them. The CDR3 coding sequence is TGTGCCACCAGTGATACAGGGTACAATGAGCAGTTCTTC. Encoded protein: CATSDTGYNEQFF.

This clonotype occurred a few times. The J gene is TRBJ2-7, the V gene TRBV18; no firm D call. Germline V lookup: CDR1 KGHSH, CDR2 LQKENI. Trimming cost V 1 base and J 7 bases, with 8 bases left between them. The CDR3 is 12 amino acids. The CDR3 DNA reads TGTGCCAGCTCACCACGCCCCGTGGAGCAGTACTTC. It translates to CASSPRPVEQYF.

The rearrangement uses TRBV2 and TRBJ2-4; 8 bases align to TRBD1. The J call may be incorrect, as the DNA end agrees better with TRBJ2-7. The CDR3 has 16 residues. Germline V gene data show CDR1 as SNHLY and CDR2 as FYNNEI. CDR3: CASSASRDRSSAEQYF. The CDR3 DNA follows: TGTGCCAGCAGCGCCTCGCGGGACAGGTCGTCCGCCGAGCAGTACTTC.

The rearrangement links TRBV25-1 to TRBJ1-2; TRBD1 aligns across 7 bases. CDR1 MGHDK and CDR2 SYGVNS come from the germline V gene. There are 13 residues in the CDR3. The trim removed 8 bases at V and 4 bases at J, leaving 7 bases unmatched. The CDR3 region is CASRQGGGYGYTF. Here the CDR3 DNA reads TGTGCCAGCCGACAGGGCGGGGGCTATGGCTACACCTTC.

The sample holds a few counts of this clonotype. CDR3 DNA sequence: TGTGCCAGCAGTTTAGGCACGGCTGGAAACACCATATATTTT. This sequence encodes CASSLGTAGNTIYF. This chain links TRBV12-3 or TRBV12-4 with TRBJ1-3; unclear D gene. The CDR3 runs 14 residues. Trimming removed 1 base at V and 2 bases at J, with 6 bases between.

This clonotype was counted a few times. The rearrangement uses TRBV5-1 and TRBJ1-2, with 7 bases aligning to TRBD1. Germline loops: CDR1 SGHRS, CDR2 YFSETQ. The V and J ends lost 0 bases and 4 bases, in that order; junction bases with no gene match: 3. The CDR3 spans 14 residues. The CDR3 bases are TGCGCCAGCAGCTTGGACAGGGGTTCCTATGGCTACACCTTC. This translates into CASSLDRGSYGYTF.

This clonotype appeared a few times. This chain joins TRBV6-2 or TRBV6-3 and TRBJ2-1; 10 bases are shared with TRBD2. Germline V gene data show CDR1 as MNHEY and CDR2 as SVGEGT. The V and J ends lost 6 bases and 10 bases, in that order; junction bases with no gene match: 3. This CDR3 has 12 residues. CDR3 amino acids: CASRKLAGEQFF. CDR3 coding DNA: TGTGCCAGCAGGAAACTAGCGGGAGAGCAGTTCTTC.

The chain has TRBV29-1 and TRBJ2-5, with a tentative D call TRBD1 (6 bases). Looked up from germline, CDR1 is SQVTM and CDR2 is ANQGSEA. Trimming left V 7 bases short and J 5 bases short, with 17 bases between. The CDR3 consists of 13 residues. The CDR3 bases are TGCAGCGCTGCGGCAGGGGTGAGGGAGACCCAGTACTTC. Translating it yields CSAAAGVRETQYF.

The rearrangement links TRBV7-2 to TRBJ2-7; 15 positions agree with TRBD2. The V and J ends lost 5 bases and 0 bases, in that order; junction bases with no gene match: 11. Germline values: CDR1 SGHTA, CDR2 FQGNSA. The CDR3 runs to 19 residues. In nucleotides, the CDR3 is TGTGCCAGCAGCGCTCGGACTAGCGGGAGGGCCCTGTTCTCCTACGAGCAGTACTTC. Protein sequence: CASSARTSGRALFSYEQYF. Full variable domain (remainder filled in from reference TRBV7-2 and TRBJ2-7): GAGVSQSPSNKVTEKGKDVELRCDPISGHTALYWYRQSLGQGLEFLIYFQGNSAPDKSGLPSDRFSAERTGGSVSTLTIQRTQQEDSAVYLCASSARTSGRALFSYEQYFGPGTRLTVT.

The chain employs TRBV20-1 and TRBJ2-7; TRBD2 agrees at 7 bases. The germline CDR1 and CDR2 sequences are DFQATT and SNEGSKA (reference sequence). The V segment lost 3 bases and the J segment 3 bases; nucleotides outside the gene matches: 11. This CDR3 has 15 amino acids. The CDR3 region is CSARALGGSIYEQYF. As DNA, the CDR3 is TGCAGTGCTAGGGCCCTCGGCGGGAGCATCTACGAGCAGTACTTC.

This clonotype was recorded a few times. This chain links TRBV7-2 with TRBJ2-5, with TRBD2 matching over 12 bases. CDR1 and CDR2 from the germline V gene are SGHTA and FQGNSA. This CDR3 is 18 amino acids long. V lost 3 bases to trimming and J lost 2 bases; unmatched junction nucleotides: 10. Written as DNA, the CDR3 is TGTGCCAGCAGCTTGGGTTCGACTAGCGGGGGTATGCAAGAGACCCAGTACTTC. Translated, it gives CASSLGSTSGGMQETQYF.

This chain connects TRBV29-1 to TRBJ2-4; possibly TRBD1 for D (6 bases). The germline V gene has CDR1 SQVTM and CDR2 ANQGSEA. This CDR3 comprises 17 residues. Trimming shortened V by 0 bases and J by 3 bases, and 18 bases separated the two germline ends. The CDR3 here is CSVEDSPRGRFKNIQYF. The CDR3 bases are TGCAGCGTTGAAGATAGCCCCAGGGGCCGGTTCAAAAACATTCAGTACTTC.

The chain joins TRBV7-2 to TRBJ2-4; tentative D call: TRBD2 (6 bases). The CDR3 extends over 16 amino acids. Germline CDR1 SGHTA, CDR2 FQGNSA. V dropped 5 bases and J dropped 13 bases, with 27 bases sitting between them. CDR3: CASSLNRDWLPGEQYF. CDR3 coding DNA: TGTGCCAGCAGCCTTAACCGGGACTGGTTGCCGGGTGAGCAGTACTTC. The whole variable domain, filled in from reference TRBV7-2 and TRBJ2-4, reads GAGVSQSPSNKVTEKGKDVELRCDPISGHTALYWYRQSLGQGLEFLIYFQGNSAPDKSGLPSDRFSAERTGGSVSTLTIQRTQQEDSAVYLCASSLNRDWLPGEQYFGAGTRLSVL.